The entry below gives a single TCR beta chain sequence along with its context. Germline V gene data show CDR1 as DFQATT and CDR2 as SNEGSKA (reference sequence). The CDR3 is 16 residues long. Trimming removed 3 bases from V and 6 bases from J; junction bases left unmatched: 13. The entry originates in a study of blood T cell repertoires in COVID-19. Study details: The cDNA or gDNA used as material had been derived from T cells, B-cell-depleted T cells, or PBMCs.

The data were produced by immunoSEQ multiplex PCR, yet TCRdb's version contains in-frame clones alone and is incomplete. This table holds about 320,000 clones, 87% found once. Participants spanned ages roughly 18 to 90 years and resided in roughly 22 US areas. All recovered Cohort 3 donors got two negative PCRs, got clearance, or saw symptom resolution. This chain uses TRBV20-1 with TRBJ1-1; 10 nucleotides line up with TRBD1. This receptor was taken from a woman under 30 who had recovered from COVID-19. The sample taken for sequencing was PBMCs or T cells enriched from blood (not recorded which). This chain's CDR3 is CSASIRTGGMGAEAFF. The CDR3, as DNA: TGCAGTGCTAGTATCCGGACAGGGGGTATGGGCGCTGAAGCTTTCTTT.